This TCR beta chain stems from a study of long-term antiretroviral therapy in people with HIV (dated by TCRdb to between 2021 and 2024). The study in broad terms: Collection of the earliest samples took place about a decade ahead of the 2015 WHO recommendation for immediate ART, at a time when ART was typically delayed until CD4 counts fell. This retrospective serial study examined whether starting ART and sustained HIV suppression were associated with changes in the composition and diversity of the TRB repertoire in peripheral blood. A total of some 200 cryopreserved PBMC samples came from around 30 adults with confirmed HIV infection and were collected serially over a mean of roughly 6 years (range 1-12). Of the 25 to 30 participants with HIV, approximately twelve were female. No cross-contamination during QIAcube processing was shown when test extractions of a monoclonal T-cell line were performed alongside roughly 30 polyclonal samples.

Inclusion was restricted to participants for whom at least one PBMC sample before ART initiation and at least two post-ART samples were available. All participants with HIV were treated in the United States of America. Cryopreserved samples of roughly 0.95-10 million PBMC were thawed and washed before DNA extraction. At the time of the earliest PBMC sample for each participant with HIV, ages ranged from about 23 to 60 years. PBMC samples were contributed by each participant from 1-4 timepoints before ART initiation and 2-8 timepoints after ART initiation, with a median of 7 samples. Serial HIV viral load, CD4+ T-cell count, ART history and demographic data were obtained for every participant. A Qiagen kit on a QIAcube was used to extract genomic DNA from unsorted PBMC, with samples processed in batches of 12. The immunoSEQ hsTCRB v3.0 assay was used at survey level resolution to sequence the TRB variable region. The target sequencing depth for TRB was roughly 40,000-55,000 T-cell genomes per sample. TRB libraries were pooled and sequenced on an Illumina MiSeq using a v3 150-cycle kit. Under the source paper's analysis protocol: Repertoire analysis was run in R within a reproducible Nextflow workflow that covered QC, data transformation and analysis. LymphoSeq2, an R package for AIRR-Seq data exploration, was used to implement custom analyses. A few samples yielding fewer than 5000 total TRB sequences were excluded, leaving approximately 190 analyzed HIV repertoires. Of the 180 to 200 retained HIV repertoires, almost 60 were collected before and 120 to 140 after ART initiation. Each repertoire was downsampled to 5000 TRB nucleotide sequences, and summary statistics were averaged across 100 downsampling iterations. Only TRB sequences with CDR3 regions of at least seven amino acids were retained for analysis. Two measures captured diversity: a Shannon entropy-derived clonality score and the Gini coefficient. In the repertoire networks, any two of the top 5000 CDR3 amino acid sequences were linked whenever the two sequences differed by an edit distance of one. Antigen specificity groups and MHC restriction were predicted for TRB CDR3 amino acid sequences with GLIPH2. Known CMV, EBV, HIV or tissue antigen associations were flagged by matching CDR3 amino acid sequences against VDJdb and McPAS-TCR. Pre-ART, post-ART and control groups were compared with Wilcoxon signed-rank tests and Holm-Bonferroni correction. Imported from immuneACCESS, the table was reduced by TCRdb to in-frame sequences with V and J called. These copies leave out some clones; in studies compared against another copy, an unresolved V gene accounts for under half, and the cause of the remainder is not known. V and J calls and clone size follow that table, whereas D and trimming were derived from the DNA. Within this sample are roughly 28,000 clones, with about 87% of them counted one time only. Of the sample, 3.6% is held by the ten largest clones.

A note on this clone: The antigen this receptor binds is unknown. There are no base qualities to consult, and no much larger clone falls within one base.

Beyond this particular receptor, the publication reports: Compared with controls, HIV repertoires had narrower CDR3 length ranges, and the network structure pointed to an antigen-experienced repertoire that shifted only slightly toward naive after ART. Inferences about post-ART repertoire changes were limited because no data were available on ART adherence, viral resistance or therapy changes. The repertoire was dominated across all time points by expanded TRB clones identified before ART initiation, although this dominance was seen to fluctuate and to decrease in many PLHIV after ART. Because PBMC availability was limited, only the TCR beta chain was sequenced, with no alpha chain pairing. ART initiation was associated with a significant increase in TRB diversity, but diversity stayed significantly below transplant donor controls even after long-term ART. Unsorted PBMC were profiled instead of sorted CD4+ and CD8+ T cells because pre-ART samples had limited cell numbers. The samples span the years 2004 to 2017, and the ART regimens used may be less effective than current regimens.

This clonotype originated in a woman under 30 with HIV. Sequenced material: unsorted PBMCs, taken 1.8 years after starting antiretroviral therapy.

CDR3 reads: CASSYRGEMTFF. The DNA reads TGTGCCAGCAGTTACCGGGGGGAGATGACTTTCTTT. The chain was built from TRBV27 and TRBJ1-1; the D gene is possibly TRBD1, with 5 bases matching. The germline V gene (reference sequence) gives CDR1 as MNHEY and CDR2 as SMNVEV. The CDR3 spans 12 residues, from the cysteine through the phenylalanine. Just the 36-base CDR3 DNA is kept, in frame starting at base 1. The germline ends are 15 bases apart after V is trimmed by 4 bases and J by 12 bases.